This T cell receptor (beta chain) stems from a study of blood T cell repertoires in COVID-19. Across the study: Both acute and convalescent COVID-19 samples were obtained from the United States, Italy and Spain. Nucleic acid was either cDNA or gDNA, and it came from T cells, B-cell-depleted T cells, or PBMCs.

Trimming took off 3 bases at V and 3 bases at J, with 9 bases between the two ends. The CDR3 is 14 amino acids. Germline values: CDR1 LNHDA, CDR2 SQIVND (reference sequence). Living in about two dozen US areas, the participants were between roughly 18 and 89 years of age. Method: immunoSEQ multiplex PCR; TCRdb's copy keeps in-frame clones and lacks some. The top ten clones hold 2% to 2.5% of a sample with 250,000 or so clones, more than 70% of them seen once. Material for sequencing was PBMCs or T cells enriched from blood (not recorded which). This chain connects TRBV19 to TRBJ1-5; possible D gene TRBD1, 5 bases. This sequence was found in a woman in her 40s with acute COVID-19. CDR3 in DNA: TGTGCCAGTAGTATGGGGCTGACCAATCAGCCCCAGCATTTT. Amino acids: CASSMGLTNQPQHF.